The 32 T cell receptor beta chains presented below share a single source sample, sequenced in a study of OX40 agonist ivuxolimab in advanced cancers. Method: immunoSEQ multiplex PCR; TCRdb's copy keeps in-frame clones and lacks some. The profile shows about 42,000 clones, approximately 86% of them singletons. The sequencing used CD4+ or CD8+ T cells sorted from blood, collected in a trial of the OX40 agonist ivuxolimab. These receptors were obtained from an adult with an advanced solid tumor such as melanoma, head and neck, liver or kidney cancer.

The CDR3 DNA follows: TGTGCCAGCAGCAAATTAGCGATTGGGCGACAGGGAGAGAACACCATATATTTT. Protein: CASSKLAIGRQGENTIYF. V gene TRBV21-1 combines with J gene TRBJ1-3; the listed D gene, TRBD1, was not tested against the DNA. TRBV21-1 is termed a pseudogene. This CDR3 comprises 18 residues.

V gene TRBV6-6 combines with J gene TRBJ1-1; no clear D gene. V lost 6 bases to trimming and J lost 2 bases, with 7 bases between them. This CDR3 region has 12 residues. Germline V gene lookup returns CDR1 MNHNY and CDR2 SVGAGI (reference sequence). CDR3 sequence: CASRGGNTEAFF. CDR3 DNA: TGTGCCAGCAGAGGAGGAAACACTGAAGCTTTCTTT.

This chain joins TRBV2 and TRBJ1-1; 8 nucleotides line up with TRBD1. This CDR3 region has 16 residues. V dropped 6 bases and J dropped 0; count of bases not matched to a gene: 9. CDR1 is SNHLY, CDR2 FYNNEI, per germline. The chain's CDR3 is CASSERGQGVNTEAFF. The DNA for the CDR3 is TGTGCCAGCAGCGAACGCGGACAGGGAGTGAACACTGAAGCTTTCTTT. Combining the CDR3 with reference TRBV2 and TRBJ1-1 gives the whole variable domain EPEVTQTPSHQVTQMGQEVILRCVPISNHLYFYWYRQILGQKVEFLVSFYNNEISEKSEIFDDQFSVERPDGSNFTLKIRSTKLEDSAMYFCASSERGQGVNTEAFFGQGTRLTVV.

The rearrangement joins TRBV29-1 to TRBJ2-1; possibly TRBD2 for D (6 bases). Trimming took 4 bases from V and 5 from J, leaving 15 bases between them. This CDR3 spans 14 amino acids. Per the germline V gene, CDR1 is SQVTM and CDR2 is ANQGSEA. The CDR3 protein is CSVGGLSNDNEQFF. The DNA for the CDR3 is TGCAGCGTTGGGGGACTTAGCAACGACAATGAGCAGTTCTTC.

V is TRBV4-1 and J is TRBJ2-5, with TRBD1 identical over 10 bases. The CDR3 covers 15 residues. V lost 3 bases to trimming and J lost 2 bases; unmatched junction nucleotides: 3. In germline, CDR1 is MGHRA, CDR2 YSYEKL. The CDR3 protein is CASSHGQGGQETQYF. As DNA, the CDR3 is TGCGCCAGCAGCCATGGACAGGGGGGGCAAGAGACCCAGTACTTC.

The chain recombines TRBV7-9 with TRBJ1-5; D is unclear. Trimming pared 3 bases from V and 0 bases from J, leaving 9 bases between. Germline V gene data show CDR1 as SEHNR and CDR2 as FQNEAQ (reference sequence). The CDR3 is 15 amino acids. The CDR3 is CASSFFGDSNQPQHF. CDR3 nucleotides: TGTGCCAGCAGCTTCTTCGGAGATAGCAATCAGCCCCAGCATTTT.

The V call is TRBV27, the J call TRBJ2-5; D may match TRBD1 or TRBD2 (6 bases each). Trimming took off 4 bases at V and 5 bases at J, with 14 bases between the two ends. Germline CDR1 reads MNHEY; CDR2 reads SMNVEV (reference sequence). The CDR3 is 14 amino acids. The chain's CDR3 is CASSWGASRETQYF. In nucleotides, the CDR3 is TGTGCCAGCAGTTGGGGGGCCAGTCGGGAGACCCAGTACTTC.

The chain has TRBV5-6 and TRBJ2-3, with TRBD2 as a possible D gene (5 bases). The CDR3 runs 15 residues. Germline V lookup: CDR1 SGHDT, CDR2 YYEEEE. Trimming removed 4 bases at V and 1 base at J, with 13 bases between. The CDR3, as DNA: TGTGCCAGCAGCGGAGGAGGTGGCGGCACAGATACGCAGTATTTT. Translation gives CASSGGGGGTDTQYF.

The V and J genes are TRBV28 and TRBJ2-1; TRBD1 matches at 7 bases. Germline CDR1 reads MDHEN; CDR2 reads SYDVKM. The CDR3 length is 16 residues. V shed 6 bases and J 1 base; nucleotides not matched to a gene: 9. The CDR3 coding sequence is TGTGCCAGCAGAGAAGCCGGGACAGATTCCTACAATGAGCAGTTCTTC. This translates into CASREAGTDSYNEQFF.

The chain has TRBV10-3 and TRBJ1-1; D possibly corresponds to TRBD1 (5 bases). The CDR3 runs 14 residues. V lost 3 bases, J lost 5 bases, and 13 bases lay in between. In germline, CDR1 is ENHRY, CDR2 SYGVKD. CDR3 protein: CAISDGGEGTEAFF. CDR3 DNA: TGTGCCATCAGTGACGGGGGGGAGGGGACTGAAGCTTTCTTT.

The V call is TRBV27, the J call TRBJ1-5; D ambiguous. CDR1 MNHEY and CDR2 SMNVEV come from the germline V gene (reference sequence). The V and J ends lost 3 bases and 2 bases respectively, with 5 bases between them. The CDR3 has 13 residues. The CDR3 loop reads CASSLWGNQPQHF. DNA of the CDR3: TGTGCCAGCAGTTTGTGGGGCAATCAGCCCCAGCATTTT.

The rearrangement uses TRBV28 and TRBJ2-7; 11 bases are shared with TRBD2. Germline assignment: CDR1 MDHEN and CDR2 SYDVKM. This CDR3 has 13 amino acids. J was trimmed by 5 bases and V by 8 bases; bases with no gene match: 5. Here the CDR3 reads CASSGLAGDEQYV. The CDR3 nucleotides are TGTGCCAGCTCCGGACTAGCGGGCGACGAGCAGTACGTC.

The chain couples TRBV6-5 to TRBJ2-7; D uncertain. V lost 5 bases and J 7 bases, leaving 9 bases between the germline ends. The V gene's germline CDR1 is MNHEY and CDR2 SVGAGI. The length of the CDR3 is 11 residues. CDR3 in amino acids: CASSQTREQYV. DNA of the CDR3: TGTGCCAGCAGTCAGACGAGGGAGCAGTACGTC.

The chain recombines TRBV19 with TRBJ1-2; TRBD1 might be the D (6 bases). CDR1 LNHDA and CDR2 SQIVND come from the germline V gene (reference sequence). CDR3 length: 14 residues. The V and J ends lost 6 bases and 2 bases respectively, with 13 bases between them. The CDR3 sequence: CASRKGVINYGYTF. CDR3 DNA: TGTGCCAGTAGGAAGGGGGTCATCAACTATGGCTACACCTTC.

The chain is built from TRBV4-1 and TRBJ1-1; a possible D gene is TRBD1 (6 bases). Trimming took 6 bases from V and 1 from J, leaving 9 bases between them. Germline V CDR1 and CDR2: MGHRA, YSYEKL. CDR3 length equals 13 residues. CDR3 nucleotides: TGCGCCAGCAGAGGGGGGGGGAACACTGAAGCTTTCTTT. It specifies CASRGGGNTEAFF.

V gene TRBV5-4 combines with J gene TRBJ1-2; D is uncertain. The V gene's germline CDR1 is SGHNT and CDR2 YYREEE (reference sequence). The length of the CDR3 is 15 residues. The V end lost 1 base, the J end lost 3 bases, and 13 bases lay between the germline ends. The CDR3 region has the DNA TGTGCCAGCAGCTTGATTGGGGAGGCGTACTATGGCTACACCTTC. This gives the protein CASSLIGEAYYGYTF.

This chain links TRBV9 with TRBJ2-3, with 8 bases aligning to TRBD2. The CDR3 runs 17 residues. CDR1 SGDLS and CDR2 YYNGEE come from the germline V gene. The ends lost 4 bases at V and 5 bases at J; junction bases unmatched: 15. CDR3 in DNA: TGTGCCAGCAGCTCTCCCCCTCGAGCGGGAGTTTTAGATACGCAGTATTTT. It codes for CASSSPPRAGVLDTQYF.

The V gene is TRBV4-1, the J gene TRBJ2-6, with 7 positions matching TRBD1. Germline values: CDR1 MGHRA, CDR2 YSYEKL. This CDR3 region has 18 residues. Trimming removed 1 base from V and 0 bases from J; junction bases left unmatched: 6. For the CDR3, the DNA is TGCGCCAGCAGCCAAGCGGGACAGCCGCCCTCTGGGGCCAACGTCCTGACTTTC. Residues: CASSQAGQPPSGANVLTF.

Note on this clone: Other DNA sequences in this sample translate to the same CDR3. This chain joins TRBV28 and TRBJ1-1; D remains ambiguous. Trimming removed 3 bases at V and 5 bases at J, with 4 bases between. Germline V lookup: CDR1 MDHEN, CDR2 SYDVKM. This CDR3 is built from 11 residues. The CDR3 protein is CASSFGTEAFF. The CDR3, as DNA: TGTGCCAGCAGTTTTGGAACTGAAGCTTTCTTT.

This chain links TRBV27 with TRBJ1-1; no clear D. The CDR3 has 14 amino acids. Germline V CDR1 and CDR2: MNHEY, SMNVEV (reference sequence). The V gene lost 3 bases and the J gene lost 0 bases, with 8 bases spanning the gap. The CDR3 loop is CASSFAGLNTEAFF. CDR3 in DNA: TGTGCCAGCAGTTTTGCCGGACTGAACACTGAAGCTTTCTTT.

The V call is TRBV6-5, the J call TRBJ2-2; D is unresolved. The CDR3 totals 13 residues. Trimming took off 5 bases at V and 6 bases at J, with 10 bases between the two ends. Germline V gene data show CDR1 as MNHEY and CDR2 as SVGAGI. CDR3 loop: CASSPEIPGELFF. The CDR3 DNA sequence: TGTGCCAGCAGTCCCGAGATCCCCGGGGAGCTGTTTTTT.

This chain connects TRBV30 to TRBJ1-5, with D maybe TRBD1 (6 bases). CDR1 and CDR2 from the germline V gene are GTSNPN and SVGIG (reference sequence). V was shortened by 2 bases and J by 0 bases, with 8 bases between the two germline ends. This CDR3 has 14 residues. The CDR3 here is CAWSRGYSNQPQHF. The CDR3 DNA is TGTGCCTGGAGTAGGGGGTATAGCAATCAGCCCCAGCATTTT.

The V gene is TRBV4-1, the J gene TRBJ2-1; 11 bases line up with TRBD2. Germline CDR1 is MGHRA and CDR2 is YSYEKL. Unmatched junction bases numbered 4, after V lost 2 bases and J lost 4 bases. The CDR3 covers 16 residues. The CDR3 spells CASSQLASGGYNEQFF. In DNA form, the CDR3 reads TGCGCCAGCAGCCAATTGGCTAGCGGGGGGTACAATGAGCAGTTCTTC.

The chain is built from TRBV5-8 and TRBJ1-2; D is perhaps TRBD1 (5 bases). The CDR3 has 13 residues. Germline-derived CDR1 and CDR2 are SGHTS and YDEGEE. V shed 3 bases and J shed 2 bases, with 8 bases lying between them. The chain's CDR3 is CASSWRGNYGYTF. The CDR3 region has the DNA TGTGCCAGCAGCTGGCGGGGGAACTATGGCTACACCTTC.

J is TRBJ2-3 and V is TRBV7-6; D is perhaps TRBD2 (5 bases). V lost 1 base and J lost 5, with 7 bases in between. The CDR3 contains 13 residues. Germline loops: CDR1 SGHVS, CDR2 FNYEAQ. The CDR3 nucleotides are TGTGCCAGCAGCTTAGTAGCGAGAGATACGCAGTATTTT. It translates to CASSLVARDTQYF. Full variable domain (remainder filled in from reference TRBV7-6 and TRBJ2-3): GAGVSQSPRYKVTKRGQDVALRCDPISGHVSLYWYRQALGQGPEFLTYFNYEAQQDKSGLPNDRFSAERPEGSISTLTIQRTEQRDSAMYRCASSLVARDTQYFGPGTRLTVL.

The rearrangement links TRBV6-5 to TRBJ2-7, with 7 bases identical to TRBD2. Germline V gene data show CDR1 as MNHEY and CDR2 as SVGAGI. With V trimmed by 6 bases and J by 4 bases, 9 bases remained unmatched. This CDR3 is built from 14 residues. The CDR3 here is CASSSREGGYEQYF. The CDR3 DNA is TGTGCCAGCAGCTCGAGGGAGGGCGGGTACGAGCAGTACTTC.

Notes on this clone: One end of the junction varies from germline; a read error may be responsible. The V gene is TRBV2, the J gene TRBJ1-5; D gene unclear. From germline, CDR1 is SNHLY and CDR2 FYNNEI. The CDR3 sequence is 14 residues long. CDR3 sequence reads: CASSEGQSNQPQHF. The CDR3 coding sequence is TGTGCCAGCAGCGAAGGGCAGAGCAATCAGCCCCAGCATTTT. Using reference TRBV2 and TRBJ1-5 for the parts outside the CDR3, the full variable domain is EPEVTQTPSHQVTQMGQEVILRCVPISNHLYFYWYRQILGQKVEFLVSFYNNEISEKSEIFDDQFSVERPDGSNFTLKIRSTKLEDSAMYFCASSEGQSNQPQHFGDGTRLSIL.

This clone was seen a single time. The chain couples TRBV4-3 to TRBJ2-1; no firm D call. This CDR3 has 15 amino acids. The V gene lost 0 bases and the J gene lost 6 bases, with 12 bases spanning the gap. Per the germline V gene, CDR1 is LGHNA and CDR2 is YSLEER. CDR3 residues: CASSQERTDGNEQFF. In DNA, the CDR3 is TGCGCCAGCAGCCAAGAGAGGACCGACGGCAATGAGCAGTTCTTC.

The chain recombines TRBV6-5 with TRBJ1-2; unclear D gene. Looked up from germline, CDR1 is MNHEY and CDR2 is SVGAGI. V gave up 2 bases and J gave up 4 bases, with 8 bases separating them. The CDR3 totals 13 residues. The CDR3: CASSYRVAYGYTF. CDR3 coding DNA: TGTGCCAGCAGTTACCGGGTCGCCTATGGCTACACCTTC.

The chain has TRBV11-2 and TRBJ1-1; no reliable D call. The CDR3 length is 13 residues. The germline V gene has CDR1 SGHAT and CDR2 FQNNGV. Trimming stripped 5 bases from V and 1 base from J, with 8 bases between. The CDR3 loop reads CASSPMGNTEAFF. CDR3 DNA: TGTGCCAGCAGCCCGATGGGGAACACTGAAGCTTTCTTT.

V usage is TRBV6-6 and J usage is TRBJ2-5; 8 bases agree with TRBD2. The germline V gene encodes CDR1 MNHNY and CDR2 SVGAGI (reference sequence). Germline trimming cut 2 bases from V and 4 bases from J; bases unmatched to any gene: 3. The CDR3 totals 14 residues. The CDR3 is CASSYTSGAETQYF. The CDR3 DNA follows: TGTGCCAGCAGTTACACTAGCGGAGCAGAGACCCAGTACTTC.

In its sample, this clone was seen once. This chain links TRBV5-5 with TRBJ1-1; no clear D. Trimming took off 2 bases at V and 8 bases at J, with 7 bases between the two ends. The V gene's germline CDR1 is SGHKS and CDR2 YYEKEE (reference sequence). The CDR3 totals 11 residues. The CDR3 bases are TGTGCCAGCAGCTTTTCTCGGGAAGCTTTCTTT. It is translated as CASSFSREAFF.